The clone carrying this TCR beta chain was counted many times. As yet, its antigen is unknown. The CDR3 length is 15 residues. The V and J ends lost 8 bases and 7 bases respectively, with 18 bases between them. Germline lookup yields CDR1 LNHNV and CDR2 YYDKDF (reference sequence). RNA transcripts were the template, and TCR beta CDR3 regions were amplified from them. An opening RT-PCR round employed HTBI primers and preceded a second-round multiplex PCR. TCRdb re-analysed the multiplex PCR reads in MiXCR, keeping a single row per CDR3 protein. The repertoire holds more than 1,000,000 distinct CDR3 sequences, with 35% to 40% as singletons. The data derive from a study of Graves' ophthalmopathy and Graves' hyperthyroidism. Findings and caveats of the study: Blood shared most expanded thyroid clonotypes above 0.001 frequency. Built on 13 signatures, a model told ophthalmopathy apart from stable hyperthyroidism with about 85% sensitivity and around 80% specificity.

People with hyperthyroidism were aged 18 to 65 and newly diagnosed, under 2 months' duration. The receptor was derived from an adult man with Graves' hyperthyroidism. The V call is TRBV15, the J call TRBJ1-6, with a tentative D call TRBD1 (5 bases). The specimen was peripheral blood or thyroid tissue (not recorded which). Here the CDR3 reads CATADERDSNSPLHF. The DNA for the CDR3 is TGTGCCACCGCGGACGAACGGGACTCCAATTCACCCCTCCACTTT.